A selection of T cell receptor beta chains follows, all from one sample in a study of early T cells in non-severe SARS-CoV-2 infection. TCRdb reprocessed the 5' RACE reads via MiXCR and lists one record per CDR3 protein. This sample carries tens of thousands of distinct CDR3 sequences, over 12% of them seen once, and the ten largest clones take around 3.3%. The specimen sequenced was whole blood. These receptor sequences come from an adult who was a healthcare worker with PCR-confirmed SARS-CoV-2 infection or an uninfected control (not recorded which). The CDR3 runs from the conserved cysteine through the conserved F or W.

V | CDR3
TRBV2 | CASSERLSGAKNIQYF
TRBV20-1 | CSAPGYAYEQYF
TRBV6-5 | CASSYGTGEKLFF
TRBV19 | CASEGPGELFF
TRBV12-5 | CASDDPVYGNEQFF
TRBV7-8 | CASSLRGTANTGELFF
TRBV20-1 | CSARDRKRSMNTEAFF
TRBV7-6 | CASTGLSSYEQYF
TRBV7-8 | CASSAYGGVRETQYF
TRBV7-9 | CASSPSPTYSYEQYF
TRBV20-1 | CSAVRLAGHNNEQFF
TRBV28 | CASSLWGTGANVLTF
TRBV6-5 | CASSFPATGSPLHF
TRBV6-6 | CASSYEGSGAFF
TRBV7-2 | CASSRRSGSSYNEQFF
TRBV7-9 | CASSPLWASGGTDTQYF
TRBV27 | CASNPAPGPGVGTDTQYF
TRBV14 | CASSFLRGGQETQYF
TRBV19 | CASTSGPNEKLFF
TRBV4-1 | CASSQKTGPKNIQYF
TRBV12-3/TRBV12-4 | CASSFGWPRTMNTEAFF
TRBV7-6 | CASSLRLLSSYNEQFF
TRBV7-3 | CASSSPEYTAQYF
TRBV7-8 | CASSLNRATNEKLFF
TRBV7-6 | CASSQPGNKNTQYF
TRBV7-7 | CASSSSAPTPSGANVLTF
TRBV12-3/TRBV12-4 | CASSFLGATAGNQPQHF
TRBV19 | CASSIGPAAAYNEQFF
TRBV3-2 | CASSLGLAGENSYEQYF
TRBV19 | CASRKQGTEPQHF
TRBV20-1 | CSARPGDRSYNEQFF
TRBV4-1 | CASSPQQGAPTEAFF
TRBV11-1 | CASSFNAGGETSTDTQYF
TRBV20-1 | CSARDVAGGTTNTGELFF
TRBV27 | CASSSRTLTGELFF
TRBV5-1 | CASRLGPAYEQYF
TRBV24-1 | CATTVTGFPGNEQYF
TRBV30 | CAWSVRTDGELFF
TRBV4-1 | CASSQVPNSYEQYF
TRBV5-5 | CASSLAGSSSYEQYF
TRBV4-1 | CASSQPTGPYNSPLHF
TRBV12-3/TRBV12-4 | CASTFGTGELFF
TRBV3-1 | CASSQGGNAYGYTF
TRBV11-2 | CASRAGSRGYTF
TRBV11-3 | CASSKRAGAGPDTQYF
TRBV29-1 | CSVQIGNQPQHF
TRBV6-2/TRBV6-3 | CASTGWDSPYNEQFF